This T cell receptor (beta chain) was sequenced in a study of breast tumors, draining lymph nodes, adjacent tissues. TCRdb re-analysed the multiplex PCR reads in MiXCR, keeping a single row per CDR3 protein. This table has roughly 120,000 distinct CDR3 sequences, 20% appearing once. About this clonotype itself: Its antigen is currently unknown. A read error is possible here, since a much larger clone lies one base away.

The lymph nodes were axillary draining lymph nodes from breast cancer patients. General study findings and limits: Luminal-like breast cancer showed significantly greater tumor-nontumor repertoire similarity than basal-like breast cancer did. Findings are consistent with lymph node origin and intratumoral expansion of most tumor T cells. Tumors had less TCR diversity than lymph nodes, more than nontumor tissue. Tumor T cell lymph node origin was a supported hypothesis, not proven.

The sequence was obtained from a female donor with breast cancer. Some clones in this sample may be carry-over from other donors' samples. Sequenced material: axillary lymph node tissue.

The CDR3 DNA reads TGCGCCAGCAGCCGAGATGTAAGAACACACTCTGGAAACACCATATATTTT. Translating it yields CASSRDVRTHSGNTIYF. This chain connects TRBV4-1 to TRBJ1-3; D unresolved. There are 17 residues in the CDR3. Germline V gene sequence: CDR1 MGHRA, CDR2 YSYEKL. Between the trimmed V and J ends, which lost 4 bases and 0 bases, there was a span of 16 bases.